This note documents a single TCR beta chain sequence. How the authors handled the data: Scientists estimated how many nucleated cells there were by amplifying reference gene primers. Assay: immunoSEQ multiplex PCR; the TCRdb copy retains only in-frame clones and omits some. V and J calls and clone size come straight from that table; D and trimming were deduced from the DNA. In the table there are 95,000 to 150,000 clones, 75% to 90% of which are singletons. The entry originates in a study of blood T cell repertoires in COVID-19. In the study overall: Samples of COVID-19 (acute and convalescent) were obtained from the United States, Italy and Spain. T cells, B-cell-depleted T cells, or PBMCs supplied cDNA or gDNA.

Germline CDR1 is KGHSH and CDR2 is LQKENI. V was shortened by 6 bases and J by 0 bases, with 9 bases between the two germline ends. The CDR3 length is 13 residues. The V gene is TRBV18, the J gene TRBJ2-7, with a tentative D call TRBD2 (6 bases). The clonotype was recovered from a middle-aged man with acute or convalescent COVID-19. The material sequenced was peripheral blood. CDR3 sequence (DNA): TGTGCCAGCTCTAGCGGTTACTCCTACGAGCAGTACTTC. It yields the protein CASSSGYSYEQYF.